The 26 T cell receptor beta chains listed next were all sequenced from one sample in a study of blood T cell repertoires in COVID-19. Libraries were prepared by immunoSEQ multiplex PCR; TCRdb keeps only in-frame clonotypes and omits some of them. The data hold over 200,000 clones, with roughly 80% observed a single time. Material for sequencing was peripheral blood. The receptors were sampled from a woman over 75 with COVID-19, enrolled during active disease.

The V call is TRBV3-1 (or the pseudogene TRBV3-2), the J call TRBJ2-3, with 10 positions matching TRBD2. The V and J ends lost 4 bases and 14 bases, in that order; junction bases with no gene match: 9. Germline-derived CDR1 and CDR2 are LGHDT and YNNKEL (reference sequence). This CDR3 contains 13 residues. The CDR3: CASSLGSSGGLYF. The CDR3 nucleotides read TGTGCCAGCAGCCTTGGCTCTAGCGGGGGATTGTATTTT.

The gene calls are TRBV3-1 (or the pseudogene TRBV3-2) and TRBJ1-1, with D uncertain. CDR3 size: 14 residues. With 2 bases removed from V and 1 base from J, the gap between germline ends came to 8 bases. Germline lookup yields CDR1 LGHDT and CDR2 YNNKEL (reference sequence). The CDR3 loop is CASSQLAANTEAFF. In nucleotides, the CDR3 is TGTGCCAGCAGCCAATTGGCGGCGAACACTGAAGCTTTCTTT.

J is TRBJ1-2 and V is TRBV29-1; the D gene is possibly TRBD1 (6 bases). Germline lookup yields CDR1 SQVTM and CDR2 ANQGSEA. The CDR3 runs to 11 residues. Trimming stripped 4 bases from V and 12 bases from J, with 15 bases between. The CDR3 nucleotides read TGCAGCGTTGGGGATGGGGGCGTTGACACCTTC. It encodes CSVGDGGVDTF.

The chain carries TRBV15 and TRBJ2-5; 8 nucleotides align to TRBD2. Per the germline V gene, CDR1 is LNHNV and CDR2 is YYDKDF (reference sequence). CDR3 length equals 16 residues. V was clipped by 0 bases and J by 7 bases; unmatched bases: 10. The CDR3 region is CATSRDTSGGPVTQYF. The CDR3 DNA reads as TGTGCCACCAGCAGAGATACCAGCGGGGGTCCGGTGACCCAGTACTTC.

The chain couples TRBV11-2 to TRBJ2-2; TRBD1 matches 7 bases. This CDR3 region has 17 residues. V shed 1 base, J shed 0 bases, and the junction held 5 bases outside the gene matches. Germline V gene sequence: CDR1 SGHAT, CDR2 FQNNGV. CDR3 loop: CASSLGFQGANTGELFF. CDR3 sequence (DNA): TGTGCCAGCAGCTTAGGATTTCAGGGGGCGAACACCGGGGAGCTGTTTTTT.

The gene calls are TRBV9 and TRBJ1-2; TRBD1 matches 8 bases. CDR3 length: 16 residues. Looked up from germline, CDR1 is SGDLS and CDR2 is YYNGEE. With V trimmed by 6 bases and J by 4 bases, 14 bases remained unmatched. The CDR3 spells CASTLGGAGGVYGYTF. DNA of the CDR3: TGTGCCAGCACCTTAGGGGGGGCAGGGGGCGTCTATGGCTACACCTTC.

CDR3 protein: CASSLVGLNTEAFF. The CDR3 DNA reads TGTGCCAGCAGCTTGGTGGGCCTGAACACTGAAGCTTTCTTT. The chain joins TRBV5-4 to TRBJ1-1, with D uncertain. Germline V gene data show CDR1 as SGHNT and CDR2 as YYREEE (reference sequence). Trimming removed 0 bases from V and 0 bases from J, with 6 bases in between. The CDR3 contains 14 residues.

The rearrangement joins TRBV7-9 to TRBJ1-3; D uncertain. V shed 5 bases and J shed 0 bases, with 11 bases lying between them. The CDR3 loop spans 15 amino acids. From germline, CDR1 is SEHNR and CDR2 FQNEAQ (reference sequence). The CDR3 here is CASSDHLNSGNTIYF. In DNA form, the CDR3 reads TGTGCCAGCAGCGATCACCTAAACTCTGGAAACACCATATATTTT.

The genes are TRBV28 and TRBJ2-5; 8 bases are shared with TRBD2. Germline CDR1 MDHEN, CDR2 SYDVKM. The J segment lost 7 bases and the V segment lost 2 bases, leaving 18 bases of the junction unmatched. This CDR3 is built from 18 residues. CDR3 DNA sequence: TGTGCCAGCAGTTTAATGACCTCCAGCGGGAGTATTGGGGGGACCCAGTACTTC. Its translation is CASSLMTSSGSIGGTQYF.

V and J are TRBV5-1 and TRBJ1-6; 7 bases are a match to TRBD1. CDR3 length equals 16 residues. V shed 7 bases and J 7 bases; nucleotides not matched to a gene: 14. Germline V gene lookup returns CDR1 SGHRS and CDR2 YFSETQ. The CDR3 bases are TGCGCCAGCGCCGGGACAGCAAGTTCACAAAATTCACCCCTCCACTTT. This codes for CASAGTASSQNSPLHF.

The chain uses TRBV5-1 and TRBJ2-2; D is perhaps TRBD1 (5 bases). This CDR3 region has 15 residues. Germline assignment: CDR1 SGHRS and CDR2 YFSETQ. Trimming shortened V by 5 bases and J by 0 bases, and 11 bases separated the two germline ends. CDR3 in DNA: TGCGCCAGCAGTGATGGGGCAGCGAACACCGGGGAGCTGTTTTTT. This encodes CASSDGAANTGELFF.

This chain joins TRBV18 and TRBJ1-3; tentative D call: TRBD1 (5 bases). CDR1 and CDR2 from the germline V gene are KGHSH and LQKENI. With 6 bases removed from V and 0 bases from J, the gap between germline ends came to 12 bases. CDR3 size: 15 residues. The CDR3 DNA follows: TGTGCCAGCTCCCCGCCAGGGCTCTCTGGAAACACCATATATTTT. Translating it yields CASSPPGLSGNTIYF. Looking up the rest from reference TRBV18 and TRBJ1-3 gives the full variable domain: NAGVMQNPRHLVRRRGQEARLRCSPMKGHSHVYWYRQLPEEGLKFMVYLQKENIIDESGMPKERFSAEFPKEGPSILRIQQVVRGDSAAYFCASSPPGLSGNTIYFGEGSWLTVV.

The gene calls are TRBV6-1 and TRBJ2-5; D gene unclear. CDR3 size: 12 residues. The V gene lost 0 bases and the J gene lost 5 bases, with 4 bases spanning the gap. Per the germline V gene, CDR1 is MNHNS and CDR2 is SASEGT. In DNA, the CDR3 is TGTGCCAGCAGTGAAGCTATGGAGACCCAGTACTTC. It translates to CASSEAMETQYF.

CDR3 bases: TGTGCCAGCAGTTCCAGAGGCGCTAATGAAAAACTGTTTTTT. It yields the protein CASSSRGANEKLFF. The gene calls are TRBV28 and TRBJ1-4, with D unclear. There are 14 residues in the CDR3. V shed 4 bases and J shed 3 bases, with 9 bases lying between them. The germline V gene has CDR1 MDHEN and CDR2 SYDVKM. The full variable domain, rest sourced from reference TRBV28 and TRBJ1-4, is DVKVTQSSRYLVKRTGEKVFLECVQDMDHENMFWYRQDPGLGLRLIYFSYDVKMKEKGDIPEGYSVSREKKERFSLILESASTNQTSMYLCASSSRGANEKLFFGSGTQLSVL.

The gene calls are TRBV25-1 and TRBJ2-3; TRBD2 matches at 8 bases. The CDR3 is 14 amino acids. Germline V gene lookup returns CDR1 MGHDK and CDR2 SYGVNS. J gave up 3 bases and V 5 bases, and 4 bases lay outside the gene matches. The CDR3 nucleotides are TGTGCCAGCAGTAGACCGGGGGGGACAGATACGCAGTATTTT. As protein: CASSRPGGTDTQYF.

The CDR3 sequence: CASSFGGMNTEAFF. Here the CDR3 DNA reads TGTGCCAGCAGCTTTGGGGGGATGAACACTGAAGCTTTCTTT. This chain joins TRBV7-2 and TRBJ1-1; D perhaps matches TRBD1 (5 bases). From germline, CDR1 is SGHTA and CDR2 FQGNSA. The CDR3 has 14 amino acids. Trimming left V 3 bases short and J 0 bases short, with 8 bases between.

J is TRBJ1-3 and V is TRBV18, with D hard to call. Germline V gene data show CDR1 as KGHSH and CDR2 as LQKENI. The CDR3 is 15 residues long. V lost 3 bases and J lost 3, with 12 bases in between. CDR3 protein: CASSPQRVVGNTIYF. CDR3 nucleotide sequence: TGTGCCAGCTCACCCCAACGGGTAGTTGGAAACACCATATATTTT.

The CDR3 region has the DNA TGTGCCAGCAGCCCTGGGACTAGCGGCTACCCCGCCCAAAATGAGCAGTTCTTC. It translates to CASSPGTSGYPAQNEQFF. This chain links TRBV7-3 with TRBJ2-1; TRBD2 matches 11 bases. The V gene end was trimmed by 5 bases and the J gene end by 7 bases; junction bases not matched to a gene: 16. Germline values: CDR1 SGHTA, CDR2 FQGTGA. The CDR3 loop spans 18 amino acids. The complete variable domain, with remaining parts taken from reference TRBV7-3 and TRBJ2-1, reads GAGVSQTPSNKVTEKGKYVELRCDPISGHTALYWYRQSLGQGPEFLIYFQGTGAADDSGLPNDRFFAVRPEGSVSTLKIQRTERGDSAVYLCASSPGTSGYPAQNEQFFGPGTRLTVL.

J is TRBJ2-7 and V is TRBV4-1; tentative D call: TRBD1 (6 bases). V was pared by 3 bases and J by 2 bases, with 14 bases between. The CDR3 contains 15 residues. CDR1 and CDR2 from the germline V gene are MGHRA and YSYEKL. The CDR3 is CASSHLGDRTYEQYF. The CDR3 nucleotides read TGCGCCAGCAGCCACCTGGGAGACAGGACCTACGAGCAGTACTTC.

The chain combines TRBV3-1 (or the pseudogene TRBV3-2) with TRBJ2-1; D might be TRBD2 (6 bases). V dropped 1 base and J dropped 1 base, with 11 bases sitting between them. The CDR3 covers 16 residues. CDR1 and CDR2 (germline): LGHDT, YNNKEL (reference sequence). The CDR3 loop reads CASSQVRLASYNEQFF. Written as DNA, the CDR3 is TGTGCCAGCAGCCAAGTTAGGCTAGCGTCCTACAATGAGCAGTTCTTC.

The V and J genes are TRBV28 and TRBJ1-3; tentatively, D is TRBD1 (5 bases). The length of the CDR3 is 12 residues. Per the germline V gene, CDR1 is MDHEN and CDR2 is SYDVKM. V lost 8 bases and J lost 8, with 13 bases in between. The DNA of the CDR3 is TGTGCCAGCCGGACGGCGGGGCACACCATATATTTT. Its protein product is CASRTAGHTIYF.

This sequence joins TRBV6-5 and TRBJ1-2; perhaps TRBD1 as D (5 bases). V lost 5 bases, J lost 4 bases, and 11 bases lay in between. CDR1 MNHEY and CDR2 SVGAGI come from the germline V gene. This CDR3 contains 13 residues. The CDR3 DNA reads TGTGCCAGCAGTCCCACGGGACTCTATGGCTACACCTTC. This encodes CASSPTGLYGYTF.

This clone was detected only once. CDR3 sequence reads: CASSLQLNTEAFF. The CDR3 nucleotides read TGTGCCAGCAGCTTACAACTAAACACTGAAGCTTTCTTT. The chain employs TRBV11-2 and TRBJ1-1; D not certain. CDR1 SGHAT and CDR2 FQNNGV come from the germline V gene. V was cut by 2 bases and J by 2 bases, with 6 bases left in between. The CDR3 totals 13 residues.

V usage is TRBV28 and J usage is TRBJ2-6, with D possibly being TRBD1 (6 bases). Looked up from germline, CDR1 is MDHEN and CDR2 is SYDVKM. With 8 bases removed from V and 4 bases from J, the gap between germline ends came to 18 bases. This CDR3 has 16 residues. CDR3 coding DNA: TGTGCCAGCGAGGACAGTTGGTCATCCGGGGCCAACGTCCTGACTTTC. Its translation is CASEDSWSSGANVLTF.

This rearrangement joins TRBV11-2 to TRBJ2-1; TRBD2 matches 10 bases. The V segment lost 3 bases and the J segment 4 bases; nucleotides outside the gene matches: 9. Germline loops: CDR1 SGHAT, CDR2 FQNNGV. The CDR3 is 17 amino acids. The CDR3 reads CASSFLAGEVAYNEQFF. The CDR3, as DNA: TGTGCCAGCAGCTTCCTAGCGGGAGAGGTTGCGTACAATGAGCAGTTCTTC.

The chain recombines TRBV4-2 with TRBJ1-1; the match to TRBD1 covers 9 bases. The CDR3 loop spans 18 amino acids. J lost 4 bases, V lost 0 bases, and 12 bases had no gene match. In germline, CDR1 is LGHNA, CDR2 YNFKEQ. CDR3 sequence: CASSQDQGTGSLGTEAFF. The DNA for the CDR3 is TGTGCCAGCAGCCAAGACCAGGGGACAGGGTCTCTTGGCACTGAAGCTTTCTTT.